This TCR beta chain was identified in a study of blood T cell repertoires in COVID-19. Overall study context: Sites in the United States, Italy and Spain provided acute and convalescent COVID-19 samples. PBMCs, B-cell-depleted T cells, or T cells were the source of the cDNA or gDNA that made up the material.

Trimming took 3 bases from V and 3 from J; bases not matched to a gene: 7. This CDR3 region has 15 residues. From germline, CDR1 is SGHDT and CDR2 YYEEEE. Under the authors' procedure: Reference gene primer amplification in the assay estimated nucleated cell counts. Some clones are missing from TCRdb's copy, which holds only in-frame ones; the method was immunoSEQ multiplex PCR. V, J and clone size reflect that table, while D and trimming were determined from the DNA. The sample consists of more than 200,000 clones, 65% to 85% of them appearing once. This sequence joins TRBV5-6 and TRBJ1-2; 8 bases line up with TRBD1. The receptor was isolated from a man aged 35-49 years with active or convalescent COVID-19. What was sequenced was peripheral blood. This chain's CDR3 is CASSSPDRGHYGYTF. In nucleotides, the CDR3 is TGTGCCAGCAGCTCCCCTGACAGGGGCCACTATGGCTACACCTTC.